This entry lists 24 T cell receptor beta chains sequenced from one sample in a study of T cells in Graves' hyperthyroidism and ophthalmopathy. RNA transcripts yielded amplified TCR beta CDR3 regions. A first-round RT-PCR of the TCR CDR3 used the HTBI primer set. TCRdb analysed the multiplex PCR reads with MiXCR anew, one entry per CDR3 protein. The top ten clones hold less than 6.5% of a sample with about 420,000 distinct CDR3 sequences, around 15% of them seen once. Sequencing input: blood. These receptors originate from a young woman with Graves' hyperthyroidism.

This clonotype came up many times. This sequence joins TRBV28 and TRBJ2-5, with 9 bases identical to TRBD2. J gave up 5 bases and V 6 bases, and 4 bases lay outside the gene matches. This CDR3 has 13 amino acids. The germline gives CDR1 MDHEN, CDR2 SYDVKM. CDR3 coding DNA: TGTGCCAGCAGACGCGGGGGGGGGGAGACCCAGTACTTC. It encodes CASRRGGGETQYF.

This clonotype appeared many times. CDR3 sequence (DNA): TGCAGTGCTAGTAACTCGGCTAGTCACGAGCAGTACTTC. Its translation: CSASNSASHEQYF. This chain joins TRBV20-1 and TRBJ2-7; D call uncertain. The ends were cut back, 3 bases at V and 5 bases at J, with 14 bases in the middle. The CDR3 covers 13 residues. Germline assignment: CDR1 DFQATT and CDR2 SNEGSKA (reference sequence).

There are a few counts of this clonotype. V is TRBV12-3 or TRBV12-4 and J is TRBJ1-6; TRBD1 is a possible D gene (5 bases). With 6 bases removed from V and 7 bases from J, the gap between germline ends came to 13 bases. The CDR3 loop spans 14 amino acids. CDR3 bases: TGTGCCAGCAGCCTACTGGACAAAAATTCACCCCTCCACTTT. Protein sequence: CASSLLDKNSPLHF.

At least ten counts were recorded for this clonotype. V and J are TRBV20-1 and TRBJ1-1; no clear D. This CDR3 is built from 14 residues. V was cut by 0 bases and J by 2 bases, with 10 bases left in between. From germline, CDR1 is DFQATT and CDR2 SNEGSKA (reference sequence). In nucleotides, the CDR3 is TGCAGTGCTAGAGAAGGGCCAGGCAACACTGAAGCTTTCTTT. Translating it yields CSAREGPGNTEAFF.

This clonotype appeared many times. The chain joins TRBV28 to TRBJ1-1; 7 positions match TRBD1. V dropped 3 bases and J dropped 4; count of bases not matched to a gene: 8. This CDR3 is built from 15 residues. From germline, CDR1 is MDHEN and CDR2 SYDVKM. DNA for the CDR3: TGTGCCAGCAGTTTGTATGGGACAGAAGGCACTGAAGCTTTCTTT. Translation: CASSLYGTEGTEAFF.

The rearrangement joins TRBV7-8 to TRBJ2-3; D not resolved. The ends were cut back, 5 bases at V and 2 bases at J, with 17 bases in the middle. The CDR3 is 16 amino acids. The germline CDR1 and CDR2 sequences are SGHVS and FQNEAQ. CDR3 bases: TGTGCCAGCAGCGACCGGGTCGGTCTGGTCACAGATACGCAGTATTTT. Protein: CASSDRVGLVTDTQYF.

V is TRBV28 and J is TRBJ2-5, with TRBD2 matching over 9 bases. The CDR3 loop spans 13 amino acids. V gave up 5 bases and J gave up 5 bases; unmatched junction bases: 3. CDR1 and CDR2 (germline): MDHEN, SYDVKM. The CDR3 DNA sequence: TGTGCCAGCAGTCCTGGACTAGCGGAGACCCAGTACTTC. Encoded protein: CASSPGLAETQYF. Full variable domain (outside the CDR3, taken from reference TRBV28 and TRBJ2-5): DVKVTQSSRYLVKRTGEKVFLECVQDMDHENMFWYRQDPGLGLRLIYFSYDVKMKEKGDIPEGYSVSREKKERFSLILESASTNQTSMYLCASSPGLAETQYFGPGTRLLVL.

The chain joins TRBV6-5 to TRBJ1-3, with 11 bases fitting TRBD1. Trimming removed 7 bases from V and 2 bases from J; junction bases left unmatched: 4. The germline CDR1 and CDR2 sequences are MNHEY and SVGAGI. The CDR3 runs 15 residues. DNA of the CDR3: TGTGCCAGCATTAAGGACAGGGGGCCTGGAAACACCATATATTTT. This translates into CASIKDRGPGNTIYF.

This clonotype has a count of ten or more. The gene calls are TRBV7-9 and TRBJ1-1, with D unclear. CDR3 size: 15 residues. The V and J ends lost 0 bases and 1 base respectively, with 9 bases between them. The germline CDR1 and CDR2 sequences are SEHNR and FQNEAQ (reference sequence). Here the CDR3 reads CASSLARTGNTEAFF. The CDR3 DNA sequence: TGTGCCAGCAGCTTAGCCCGGACGGGGAACACTGAAGCTTTCTTT.

At least ten counts were recorded for this clonotype. J is TRBJ1-4 and V is TRBV28, with 8 bases matching TRBD1. Germline V gene sequence: CDR1 MDHEN, CDR2 SYDVKM. V lost 3 bases, J lost 3 bases, and 9 bases stayed unmatched. CDR3 size: 17 residues. The CDR3 DNA reads TGTGCCAGCAGTTTGCCACCTACAGGGGGTTCTAATGAAAAACTGTTTTTT. This gives the protein CASSLPPTGGSNEKLFF.

Notes on this clonotype: A clone one base away is much larger, so this may be a read error. The CDR3 spells CASSLNMAGFSGVPDTQYF. CDR3 nucleotides: TGTGCCAGCAGCTTAAATATGGCGGGTTTTTCAGGGGTTCCGGATACGCAGTATTTT. The V gene is TRBV11-2, the J gene TRBJ2-3; maybe TRBD1 (6 bases). The length of the CDR3 is 19 residues. V lost 2 bases and J 6 bases, leaving 27 bases between the germline ends. Germline CDR1 is SGHAT and CDR2 is FQNNGV.

This clonotype was recorded many times. J is TRBJ1-1 and V is TRBV6-1, with a weak D call TRBD1 (5 bases). The CDR3 runs to 15 residues. The germline CDR1 and CDR2 sequences are MNHNS and SASEGT. Trimming removed 1 base at V and 4 bases at J, with 13 bases between. Here the CDR3 DNA reads TGTGCCAGCAGTGAAGATTGGGGCGAGAGCACTGAAGCTTTCTTT. This translates into CASSEDWGESTEAFF.

The table lists this clonotype with many counts. This chain links TRBV20-1 with TRBJ1-1; 8 bases map to TRBD1. Germline lookup yields CDR1 DFQATT and CDR2 SNEGSKA (reference sequence). The V gene end was trimmed by 5 bases and the J gene end by 5 bases; junction bases not matched to a gene: 7. The CDR3 is 13 amino acids. The DNA of the CDR3 is TGCAGTGCTCTACAGGGGGTTTGGACTGAAGCTTTCTTT. Protein: CSALQGVWTEAFF.

In this sample, this clonotype turned up a few times. The chain joins TRBV12-3 or TRBV12-4 to TRBJ1-2, with 12 bases aligning to TRBD1. The length of the CDR3 is 14 residues. J was trimmed by 4 bases and V by 6 bases; bases with no gene match: 3. As DNA, the CDR3 is TGTGCCAGCAGCGGGACAGGGGGCGGCTATGGCTACACCTTC. This codes for CASSGTGGGYGYTF.

This clonotype showed up many times. The chain carries TRBV27 and TRBJ1-2, with D possibly being TRBD1 (6 bases). Germline CDR1 MNHEY, CDR2 SMNVEV (reference sequence). The CDR3 sequence is 15 residues long. V lost 6 bases and J 4 bases, leaving 18 bases between the germline ends. DNA for the CDR3: TGTGCCAGCAGCATCAGTTACCAGGGGATCTATGGCTACACCTTC. Its protein is CASSISYQGIYGYTF.

This clonotype was picked up many times. The chain carries TRBV6-1 and TRBJ2-7; 10 bases fit TRBD2. Per germline, CDR1 MNHNS and CDR2 SASEGT. Trimming took 6 bases from V and 0 from J; bases not matched to a gene: 8. The CDR3 runs to 16 residues. CDR3 sequence (DNA): TGTGCCAGCAGGTCTAGCGGGAGTCCACTCTCCTACGAGCAGTACTTC. It translates to CASRSSGSPLSYEQYF.

Worth noting for this clonotype: Since a much larger clone is just one base distant, this may be a read error. The chain uses TRBV5-1 and TRBJ1-1; maybe TRBD1 (6 bases). V was trimmed by 0 bases and J by 4 bases, leaving 13 bases between them. Germline CDR1 reads SGHRS; CDR2 reads YFSETQ. The CDR3 runs 15 residues. CDR3: CASSLGPGARTEAFF. CDR3 sequence (DNA): TGCGCCAGCAGCTTGGGGCCGGGGGCGCGCACTGAAGCTTTCTTT.

The chain has TRBV2 and TRBJ2-7; D gene ambiguous. Germline-derived CDR1 and CDR2 are SNHLY and FYNNEI. Between the trimmed V and J ends, which lost 5 bases and 7 bases, there was a span of 6 bases. The CDR3 consists of 10 residues. This chain's CDR3 is CASSYEEQYF. For the CDR3, the DNA is TGTGCCAGCAGTTATGAGGAGCAGTACTTC.

This clonotype has ten or more counts. This chain joins TRBV27 and TRBJ1-1, with a tentative D call TRBD1 (5 bases). CDR3 length: 15 residues. CDR1 and CDR2 (germline): MNHEY, SMNVEV (reference sequence). Trimming pared 1 base from V and 5 bases from J, leaving 14 bases between. CDR3 nucleotide sequence: TGTGCCAGCAGTTTATATAGGGCAGGGAGGACTGAAGCTTTCTTT. It codes for CASSLYRAGRTEAFF.

This chain connects TRBV7-6 to TRBJ2-2, with 12 bases fitting TRBD2. The CDR3 runs 17 residues. V was pared by 1 base and J by 4 bases, with 4 bases of the junction left unmatched. In germline, CDR1 is SGHVS, CDR2 FNYEAQ. As DNA, the CDR3 is TGTGCCAGCAGCTTAGGACTAGCGGGAGAAGGCACCGGGGAGCTGTTTTTT. Translation: CASSLGLAGEGTGELFF.

This clonotype occurred many times. The V call is TRBV7-3, the J call TRBJ2-1; D is perhaps TRBD1 or TRBD2 (5 bases each). The CDR3 runs to 13 residues. With 5 bases removed from V and 5 bases from J, the gap between germline ends came to 10 bases. Germline CDR1 is SGHTA and CDR2 is FQGTGA. CDR3 sequence (DNA): TGTGCCAGCAGCACCGGGACCAACAATGAGCAGTTCTTC. Translated, it gives CASSTGTNNEQFF.

This chain links TRBV6-1 with TRBJ1-5, with unresolved D. Germline assignment: CDR1 MNHNS and CDR2 SASEGT. CDR3 length: 12 residues. Trimming removed 7 bases from V and 8 bases from J, with 12 bases in between. In DNA form, the CDR3 reads TGTGCCAGCAAGGAACATCCTAAGCCCCAGCATTTT. This encodes CASKEHPKPQHF.

This clonotype was counted only a few times. The rearrangement uses TRBV7-3 and TRBJ2-3; 7 nucleotides match TRBD2. The V gene's germline CDR1 is SGHTA and CDR2 FQGTGA. The CDR3 loop spans 17 amino acids. Trimming took 4 bases from V and 5 from J; bases not matched to a gene: 15. The CDR3 nucleotides are TGTGCCAGCAGCTACCACTGGACGAGCGGGACGGGAGATACGCAGTATTTT. Its protein product is CASSYHWTSGTGDTQYF.

In its sample, this clonotype was seen a few times. The chain is built from TRBV20-1 and TRBJ2-1; tentative D call: TRBD2 (6 bases). The CDR3 contains 15 residues. Germline CDR1 reads DFQATT; CDR2 reads SNEGSKA (reference sequence). V was clipped by 6 bases and J by 5 bases, with 20 bases between them. In DNA form, the CDR3 reads TGCAGTGCCCATTCAGGACGGGACTTCGACAATGAGCAGTTCTTC. The encoded protein is CSAHSGRDFDNEQFF.